This is a list of T cell receptor beta chains from one sample in a study of technical replicates of blood from a few donors. Repertoires were generated with immunoSEQ multiplex PCR, while TCRdb's copy carries only in-frame clones and drops some. The table has around 100,000 clones, 95% to 97% seen once; the top ten hold roughly 0.35%. The sequencing input was T cells isolated from PBMCs. The receptors come from a human donor in good health. Each CDR3 is given with its conserved first and last residue. Fields, in order: J gene, clone size, V gene, D gene, CDR3 DNA, CDR3 protein. A D gene is named only where the DNA matches it firmly. Expanded clones get a size class; other rows say once, few or many, or leave the size out.

>TRBJ1-1|.|TRBV27|.
TGTGCCAGCAGTTCCCTACGAATGGAGGCTTTCTTT
CASSSLRMEAFF
>TRBJ1-5|few|TRBV10-2|.
TGCGCCAGCTCCGAGAGAGGGAACAATCAGCCCCAGCATTTT
CASSERGNNQPQHF
>TRBJ1-4|.|TRBV6-1|TRBD1
TGTGCCAGCACTTCCCAGGGGGCTGGTGAAAAACTGTTTTTT
CASTSQGAGEKLFF
>TRBJ2-7|.|TRBV5-4|TRBD2
TGTGCCAGCAGCTTGGGAGCGGGGACCGCCTACGAGCAGTACTTC
CASSLGAGTAYEQYF
>TRBJ2-1|.|TRBV6-1|.
TGTGCCAGCAACCCAGTCCTCCTTTTTGGTGAGCAGTTCTTC
CASNPVLLFGEQFF
>TRBJ2-1|.|TRBV10-3|TRBD2
TGTGCCATCAGTGATTGGGGGGAGGGCCTCAATGAGCAGTTCTTC
CAISDWGEGLNEQFF
>TRBJ2-1|.|TRBV7-3|.
TGTGCCAGCAGCCTAAACAGGGATGGTATCTATGAGCAGTTCTTC
CASSLNRDGIYEQFF
>TRBJ2-3|.|TRBV5-1|TRBD2
TGCGCCAGCACGGGTCTAGCGGGGGGCACAGATACGCAGTATTTT
CASTGLAGGTDTQYF
>TRBJ2-2|.|TRBV11-3|.
TGTGCCAGCAGCTTAGGGACAGTGAACACCGGGGAGCTGTTTTTT
CASSLGTVNTGELFF
>TRBJ2-7|.|TRBV9|TRBD2
TGTGCCAGCAGCCCTGGACTAGCGGAACGCTACGAGCAGTACTTC
CASSPGLAERYEQYF
>TRBJ1-2|once|TRBV5-8|.
TGTGCCAGCAGCTTGCTGGGGAGTGCTGACTATGGCTACACCTTC
CASSLLGSADYGYTF
>TRBJ2-2|.|TRBV27|.
TGTGCCAGCAGTTTAGGGCCATACACCGGGGAGCTGTTTTTT
CASSLGPYTGELFF
>TRBJ2-1|once|TRBV27|.
TGTGCCAGCAGTTTGAAGCGGACCTACAATGAGCAGTTCTTC
CASSLKRTYNEQFF
>TRBJ1-2|once|TRBV18|.
TGTGCCAGCTCACCGACGGACACTAACTATGGCTACACCTTC
CASSPTDTNYGYTF
>TRBJ1-2|.|TRBV12-5|TRBD1
TGTGCTAGTGGTAACGATTCCGGGACAGCCTATGGCTACACCTTC
CASGNDSGTAYGYTF
>TRBJ2-1|.|TRBV11-3|TRBD2
TGTGCCAGCATGCCCTCATGGACTAGCGAGAGGAGGAGCGGAGATGAGCAGTTCTTC
CASMPSWTSERRSGDEQFF
>TRBJ2-3|.|TRBV5-1|.
TGCGCCAGCAGCTGGGACAACCCCACAGATACGCAGTATTTT
CASSWDNPTDTQYF
>TRBJ2-7|.|TRBV2|TRBD2
TGTGCCAGCAAAATGCTAGCGGGCTTTAGGAACTTGGACGAGCAGTACTTC
CASKMLAGFRNLDEQYF
>TRBJ1-2|.|TRBV7-3|TRBD1
TGTGCCAGCAGCTCCCACAACGGACAGGGAGGGTATGGCTACACCTTC
CASSSHNGQGGYGYTF
>TRBJ1-1|.|TRBV6-1|.
TGTGCCAGCAGAAGAGGAGCCGGCGGCACTGAAGCTTTCTTT
CASRRGAGGTEAFF
>TRBJ2-7|.|TRBV19|TRBD1
TGTGCCAGTAGTATAGGGACAGGGAGCTACGAGCAGTACTTC
CASSIGTGSYEQYF
>TRBJ1-1|once|TRBV7-3|.
TGTGCCAGCAGCTTAACCAGGGTTGAGACTGAAGCTTTCTTT
CASSLTRVETEAFF
>TRBJ2-1|.|TRBV7-3|TRBD1
TGTGCCAGCAGCCACAGGGGCATACGTAACAATGAGCAGTTCTTC
CASSHRGIRNNEQFF
>TRBJ2-1|.|TRBV11-2|.
TGTGCCAGCAGCTCACCCTACGAGCAGTTCTTC
CASSSPYEQFF
>TRBJ1-2|once|TRBV15|TRBD1
TGTGCCACCAGCCCCCAGACAGGGGGCGCATCCTCTGGCTACACCTTC
CATSPQTGGASSGYTF
>TRBJ1-5|.|TRBV19|TRBD1
TGTGCCAGTAGTATTAGGGACAGGGACACCAATCAGCCCCAGCATTTT
CASSIRDRDTNQPQHF
>TRBJ2-2|.|TRBV6-1|.
TGTGCCAGCAGTGAAACGGTTACCGGGGAGCTGTTTTTT
CASSETVTGELFF
>TRBJ1-5|.|TRBV7-9|.
TGTGCCAGCAGCTTAGGAAACGTGGTTAGTGAGCCCCAGCATTTT
CASSLGNVVSEPQHF
>TRBJ1-2|.|TRBV19|.
TGTGCCAGTGGGACACCTCGCGGCTACACCTTC
CASGTPRGYTF
>TRBJ2-7|once|TRBV6-5|.
TGTGCCAGCAGTTACTCCTATTCGAGTCCCGAGCAGTACTTC
CASSYSYSSPEQYF
>TRBJ2-2|.|TRBV7-3|.
TGTGCCAGCAGCTTACAGCAGGGGGGCCCCACCGGGGAGCTGTTTTTT
CASSLQQGGPTGELFF
>TRBJ2-5|.|TRBV5-1|TRBD2
TGCGCCAGCAGCCCGGGACTAGCGGGAGGGTTAGAGACCCAGTACTTC
CASSPGLAGGLETQYF
>TRBJ2-3|.|TRBV10-3|TRBD1
TGTGCCATCTGGGACAGGACTCAAGATACGCAGTATTTT
CAIWDRTQDTQYF
>TRBJ1-4|.|TRBV9|.
TGTGCCAGCAGCATCGAGGGAGGGAATGAAAAACTGTTTTTT
CASSIEGGNEKLFF
>TRBJ1-1|.|TRBV6-5|TRBD1
TGTGCCAGCAGTCGGGACAGGGGAAATTGGGAAGCTTTCTTT
CASSRDRGNWEAFF
>TRBJ2-5|.|TRBV9|.
TGTGCCAGCAGCACCCCCGGAGGGCATAAGTACTTC
CASSTPGGHKYF